This entry features one T cell receptor (beta chain) sequence. The data were taken from a study of blood T cell repertoires in COVID-19. Repertoires were generated with immunoSEQ multiplex PCR, while TCRdb's copy carries only in-frame clones and drops some. The sample lists roughly 170,000 clones; more than 75% were seen once. The length of the CDR3 is 13 residues. The J segment lost 5 bases and the V segment lost 3 bases, leaving 4 bases of the junction unmatched. The germline V gene encodes CDR1 GTSNPN and CDR2 SVGIG (reference sequence). The sequence came from a woman aged 65 to 85 with COVID-19, enrolled during active disease. This rearrangement joins TRBV30 to TRBJ1-2, with 9 nucleotides matching TRBD1. Sequencing was done on a sample of peripheral blood. The CDR3 DNA sequence: TGTGCCTGGAGCGACAGGGGGTATTATGGCTACACCTTC. Translating gives CAWSDRGYYGYTF.